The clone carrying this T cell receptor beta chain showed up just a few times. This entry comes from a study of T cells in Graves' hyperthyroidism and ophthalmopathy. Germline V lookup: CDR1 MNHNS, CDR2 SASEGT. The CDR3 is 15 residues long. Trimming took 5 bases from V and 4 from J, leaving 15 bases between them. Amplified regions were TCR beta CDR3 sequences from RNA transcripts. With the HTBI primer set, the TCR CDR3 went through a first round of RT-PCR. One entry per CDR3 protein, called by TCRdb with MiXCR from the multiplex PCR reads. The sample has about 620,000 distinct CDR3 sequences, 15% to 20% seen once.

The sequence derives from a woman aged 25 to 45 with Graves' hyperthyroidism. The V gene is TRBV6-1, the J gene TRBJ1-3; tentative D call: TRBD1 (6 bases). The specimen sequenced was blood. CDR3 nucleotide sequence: TGTGCCAGCAGTCCACAGGGCGTTTGGGGAAACACCATATATTTT. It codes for CASSPQGVWGNTIYF.